The 7 T cell receptor beta chains below were found in one sample sequenced in a study of metastatic and nonmetastatic thyroid tumors. TCRdb re-called the PCR reads via MiXCR. The data show 25,000 to 30,000 clones, around 3.5% seen once. Every patient was untreated before thyroid surgery. Sequenced: blood. The receptors were sampled from a male donor with papillary thyroid cancer or a benign thyroid nodule (not recorded which). Some clones in this sample may be carry-over from other donors' samples.

This clone was detected a few times. The chain employs TRBV6-2 or TRBV6-3 and TRBJ1-2, with 11 bases lining up with TRBD1. The CDR3 is 15 amino acids. Germline V lookup: CDR1 MNHEY, CDR2 SVGEGT. V trimming: 4 bases; J trimming: 8 bases; junction bases outside the gene matches: 9. The CDR3 DNA sequence: TGTGCCAGCAGTTTATTAGGGACAGGGGGTAGCGGCTACACCTTC. Protein: CASSLLGTGGSGYTF.

This clone was observed a few times. V and J are TRBV6-1 and TRBJ2-2, with a tentative D call TRBD2 (5 bases). Looked up from germline, CDR1 is MNHNS and CDR2 is SASEGT. V lost 5 bases, J lost 7 bases, and 11 bases lay in between. The CDR3 totals 13 residues. CDR3 region: CASSSSGFGELFF. CDR3 DNA sequence: TGTGCCAGCAGTTCGAGCGGCTTCGGGGAGCTGTTTTTT.

This clone was observed at least ten times. The J gene is TRBJ2-5, the V gene TRBV30, with D perhaps matching TRBD2 (6 bases). V lost 1 base, J lost 5 bases, and 17 bases lay in between. The CDR3 consists of 15 residues. The V gene's germline CDR1 is GTSNPN and CDR2 SVGIG (reference sequence). For the CDR3, the DNA is TGTGCCTGGAGTGACGGGGCCACCCGGGGGGAGACCCAGTACTTC. As protein: CAWSDGATRGETQYF.

V gene TRBV4-1 combines with J gene TRBJ2-5, with 11 positions matching TRBD2. The CDR3 runs to 17 residues. Trimming took 2 bases from V and 5 from J; bases not matched to a gene: 10. CDR1 MGHRA and CDR2 YSYEKL come from the germline V gene. The DNA for the CDR3 is TGCGCCAGCAGCCAAATAGCACTGGGACTAGCGGAGGAGACCCAGTACTTC. It translates to CASSQIALGLAEETQYF.

This clone was seen a few times. The CDR3 loop reads CASSLVFRAGQETQYF. The CDR3 bases are TGTGCCAGCAGCTTAGTATTTAGGGCAGGCCAAGAGACCCAGTACTTC. This chain joins TRBV7-8 and TRBJ2-5; D is ambiguous. CDR1 SGHVS and CDR2 FQNEAQ come from the germline V gene. The V gene lost 1 base and the J gene lost 1 base, with 13 bases spanning the gap. The CDR3 loop spans 16 amino acids.

This clone was seen at least ten times. The chain carries TRBV30 and TRBJ2-7; TRBD1 or TRBD2 may be the D gene (5 bases each). Trimming took 2 bases from V and 6 from J, leaving 17 bases between them. Germline assignment: CDR1 GTSNPN and CDR2 SVGIG (reference sequence). The CDR3 has 14 residues. CDR3 in amino acids: CAWSPTTLGVEQYF. CDR3 coding DNA: TGTGCCTGGAGTCCTACGACCCTGGGGGTCGAGCAGTACTTC.

Many counts were recorded for this clone. The rearrangement joins TRBV2 to TRBJ1-4; the D is unclear. Trimming shortened V by 7 bases and J by 3 bases, and 9 bases separated the two germline ends. The length of the CDR3 is 13 residues. CDR1 is SNHLY, CDR2 FYNNEI, per germline. The chain's CDR3 is CASNWEANEKLFF. The CDR3 coding sequence is TGTGCCAGCAATTGGGAGGCTAATGAAAAACTGTTTTTT.